The clone carrying this T cell receptor beta chain came up many times. V was cut by 8 bases and J by 6 bases, with 2 bases left in between. The CDR3 loop spans 9 amino acids. The germline V gene has CDR1 MNHEY and CDR2 SVGAGI. Time point here: blood at routine non-recurrence follow-up after resection. Whole RNA, isolated from tumor, nontumor lung or frozen PBMC, was sequenced without prior sorting. The data stem from a study of spatial heterogeneity in lung cancer. About the study: The donors, around 72 patients with untreated early-stage non-small cell lung cancer, provided the samples. There were consistently more beta-chain sequences detected than alpha-chain sequences. As counted in raw reads, each unique TCR and UMI combination appeared more than ten times on average.

One entry per CDR3 protein, called by TCRdb with MiXCR from the 5' RACE reads. Altogether about 120,000 distinct CDR3 sequences are present, 12% being singletons, with the ten largest covering about 15%. The sequence derives from a male donor with early-stage non-small cell lung cancer. The chain uses TRBV6-5 and TRBJ1-5; D remains ambiguous. The sample in question was PBMCs, obtained at follow-up. CDR3 residues: CASGQPQHF. DNA for the CDR3: TGTGCCAGCGGTCAGCCCCAGCATTTT.